A selection of T cell receptor beta chains follows, all from one sample in a study of monozygotic twins with inflammatory bowel disease. Each CDR3 protein gets one entry in TCRdb, which reprocessed the 5' RACE reads and gives no DNA. The sample has approximately 380,000 distinct CDR3 sequences. Sequenced input: blood. The receptors were gathered from a human donor with ulcerative colitis or Crohn's disease, or a healthy co-twin of an affected twin (not recorded which). The CDR3 runs from the conserved cysteine through the conserved F or W. The order of the fields is J gene, V gene, CDR3 protein.

j_gene: TRBJ1-5; v_gene: TRBV19; CDR3aa: CASSFGTGGKPQHF
j_gene: TRBJ2-7; v_gene: TRBV28; CDR3aa: CASGRTGGFQYEQYF
j_gene: TRBJ1-2; v_gene: TRBV11-2; CDR3aa: CASSIGTGLLYGYTF
j_gene: TRBJ1-5; v_gene: TRBV28; CDR3aa: CASSPLRGVQPQHF
j_gene: TRBJ2-3; v_gene: TRBV7-6; CDR3aa: CASSSSSGGTDTQYF
j_gene: TRBJ2-7; v_gene: TRBV27; CDR3aa: CASSQGPIYEQYF
j_gene: TRBJ2-6; v_gene: TRBV7-3; CDR3aa: CASRLDPRDASSGANVLTF
j_gene: TRBJ1-1; v_gene: TRBV6-2/TRBV6-3; CDR3aa: CATLATGTGNTEAFF
j_gene: TRBJ1-2; v_gene: TRBV6-5; CDR3aa: CASSYSAGERDGYTF
j_gene: TRBJ2-3; v_gene: TRBV12-3/TRBV12-4; CDR3aa: CASSLFQRGGTDTQYF
j_gene: TRBJ2-7; v_gene: TRBV6-2/TRBV6-3; CDR3aa: CASSINTDGGHPDYEQYF
j_gene: TRBJ2-1; v_gene: TRBV14; CDR3aa: CASSQDAGDTYNEQFF
j_gene: TRBJ2-7; v_gene: TRBV7-2; CDR3aa: CASSLVGQEAYEQYF
j_gene: TRBJ2-7; v_gene: TRBV6-1; CDR3aa: CASSEFPSTAYEQYF
j_gene: TRBJ2-7; v_gene: TRBV18; CDR3aa: CASAGTSGGREQYF
j_gene: TRBJ2-1; v_gene: TRBV13; CDR3aa: CASSLGHSSNEQFF
j_gene: TRBJ2-7; v_gene: TRBV4-3; CDR3aa: CASSQDWGTGVGRGEQYF
j_gene: TRBJ2-5; v_gene: TRBV29-1; CDR3aa: CSVEDTGRSETQYF
j_gene: TRBJ2-5; v_gene: TRBV4-2; CDR3aa: CASSQVHSQETQYF
j_gene: TRBJ1-4; v_gene: TRBV20-1; CDR3aa: CSARDLQGFEKLFF
j_gene: TRBJ2-1; v_gene: TRBV7-3; CDR3aa: CASSLNSASYNEQFF
j_gene: TRBJ1-1; v_gene: TRBV10-3; CDR3aa: CAISGRQGVGTEAFF
j_gene: TRBJ2-1; v_gene: TRBV5-1; CDR3aa: CASSHPGLAGPSSYNEQFF
j_gene: TRBJ1-1; v_gene: TRBV29-1; CDR3aa: CSVEYRRNTEAFF
j_gene: TRBJ1-1; v_gene: TRBV20-1; CDR3aa: CSAREALADTEAFF
j_gene: TRBJ1-2; v_gene: TRBV29-1; CDR3aa: CSVEEVGYGYTF
j_gene: TRBJ1-1; v_gene: TRBV9; CDR3aa: CASSAGAPWPAFF
j_gene: TRBJ2-7; v_gene: TRBV2; CDR3aa: CASRRTGSSYEQYF
j_gene: TRBJ2-3; v_gene: TRBV20-1; CDR3aa: CSARDRQELTDTQYF
j_gene: TRBJ2-6; v_gene: TRBV6-5; CDR3aa: CASSYSGQGSGANVLTF
j_gene: TRBJ2-2; v_gene: TRBV7-8; CDR3aa: CASSLGPRQGLVNTGELFF
j_gene: TRBJ2-3; v_gene: TRBV11-2; CDR3aa: CASSTRAGGGTTDTQYF
j_gene: TRBJ2-1; v_gene: TRBV7-9; CDR3aa: CASRGGGVNEQFF
j_gene: TRBJ2-7; v_gene: TRBV5-1; CDR3aa: CASSPRGQYEQYF
j_gene: TRBJ1-1; v_gene: TRBV30; CDR3aa: CAWSVGKDLFTEAFF
j_gene: TRBJ1-1; v_gene: TRBV6-2/TRBV6-3; CDR3aa: CASSSAPGRDTEAFF
j_gene: TRBJ2-3; v_gene: TRBV7-2; CDR3aa: CASSLALAGGSTQYF
j_gene: TRBJ1-1; v_gene: TRBV24-1; CDR3aa: CATSDNRAGKTEAFF
j_gene: TRBJ1-4; v_gene: TRBV18; CDR3aa: CASSLETTRPKNEKLFF
j_gene: TRBJ2-3; v_gene: TRBV12-3/TRBV12-4; CDR3aa: CASSSVRGVARGTDTQYF
j_gene: TRBJ2-3; v_gene: TRBV7-3; CDR3aa: CASSLGGYRDTQYF
j_gene: TRBJ1-3; v_gene: TRBV7-7; CDR3aa: CASSLEGQAHSGNTIYF
j_gene: TRBJ1-1; v_gene: TRBV5-1; CDR3aa: CASSAQQGAGATEAFF
j_gene: TRBJ2-7; v_gene: TRBV7-9; CDR3aa: CASTEGSWEQYF
j_gene: TRBJ2-2; v_gene: TRBV27; CDR3aa: CASSADLSGNTGELFF
j_gene: TRBJ1-4; v_gene: TRBV20-1; CDR3aa: CSAGDRGEATNEKLFF
j_gene: TRBJ1-2; v_gene: TRBV27; CDR3aa: CASSLSGGFGYTF
j_gene: TRBJ2-3; v_gene: TRBV6-5; CDR3aa: CASSYWTSGGVDTQYF
j_gene: TRBJ2-1; v_gene: TRBV6-2/TRBV6-3; CDR3aa: CASSFPTGQGRDEQFF
j_gene: TRBJ2-3; v_gene: TRBV7-2; CDR3aa: CASSLVESTDTQYF
j_gene: TRBJ2-3; v_gene: TRBV5-4; CDR3aa: CASSFRGAQLRTDTQYF
j_gene: TRBJ2-7; v_gene: TRBV7-2; CDR3aa: CASSFTGTANEQYF
j_gene: TRBJ2-1; v_gene: TRBV4-3; CDR3aa: CASSQGGSKTSGGAWNEQFF
j_gene: TRBJ1-4; v_gene: TRBV5-4; CDR3aa: CASSPASTNEKLFF
j_gene: TRBJ2-5; v_gene: TRBV10-3; CDR3aa: CAIRTGDSETQYF